This T cell receptor beta chain was obtained from a study of T cells in Graves' hyperthyroidism and ophthalmopathy. Regarding this clonotype: What it recognizes is unknown. One end of the junction fails to match germline, which may point to a read error.

Study conclusions and caveats: Clonotypes that were expanded in thyroid above 0.001 mostly appeared in blood too. From stable hyperthyroidism, ophthalmopathy was set apart by a 13 V-J model.

Patients aged 18 to 65 had newly diagnosed hyperthyroidism of under 2 months' duration. RNA transcripts were the template for amplifying TCR beta CDR3 regions. The TCR CDR3 first-round RT-PCR relied on the HTBI primer set. A single record per CDR3 protein comes from TCRdb applying MiXCR to the multiplex PCR reads. The repertoire consists of about 560,000 distinct CDR3 sequences, with approximately 16% occurring once and the leading ten covering roughly 18%. The germline V gene encodes CDR1 LGHDT and CDR2 YNNKEL (reference sequence). This CDR3 has 15 amino acids. The rearrangement uses TRBV3-1 and TRBJ2-1, with TRBD1 matching 8 bases. Sequenced input: blood. This receptor was taken from a woman aged 18-35 years with Graves' hyperthyroidism. In DNA form, the CDR3 reads TGCGCCAGCAGCCTGTCCCAGGGGGCGCAGAATGAGCAGTTCTTC. Protein: CASSLSQGAQNEQFF.